The clone carrying this T cell receptor (beta chain) was picked up many times. Its antigen remains unknown. This CDR3 comprises 15 residues. V gave up 3 bases and J gave up 0 bases, with 14 bases separating them. Germline V CDR1 and CDR2: DFQATT, SNEGSKA (reference sequence). The sample comes from a study of Graves' ophthalmopathy and Graves' hyperthyroidism. General study points: Ophthalmopathy cases were distinguished from stable hyperthyroidism by a 13-signature model, reaching about 85% sensitivity and over 80% specificity. For predicting ophthalmopathy progression, the model had 70.59% sensitivity and approximately 72% specificity.

Using RNA transcripts, the TCR beta CDR3 regions were amplified. The library came from an HTBI-primed first-round RT-PCR and a second-round multiplex PCR. TCRdb fed the multiplex PCR reads into MiXCR, producing one record per CDR3 protein. The top ten clones hold 40% to 45% of a sample with hundreds of thousands of distinct CDR3 sequences, roughly two fifths of them seen once. This chain connects TRBV20-1 to TRBJ1-1; no reliable D call. Sequenced: peripheral blood. The sequence derives from an adult man with Graves' ophthalmopathy. For the CDR3, the DNA is TGCAGTGCTAGTTTAGGTACTCGAATGAACACTGAAGCTTTCTTT. This codes for CSASLGTRMNTEAFF.